This TCR beta chain was captured by sequencing in a study of T cell clonotyping in hematopoietic cell transplantation. Study-level points and caveats: At the given depth, recipient repertoires were over 95% de novo clonotypes. Pathologically expanded recipient clonotypes increased progressively from day 30 to day 180 as diversity fell.

CDR1 is LNHDA, CDR2 SQIVND, per germline (reference sequence). Trimming pared 0 bases from V and 2 bases from J, leaving 10 bases between. This CDR3 contains 15 residues. TCRdb's copy holds only in-frame clones and misses some; the assay was immunoSEQ multiplex PCR. This table holds over 10,000 clones, around three quarters found once. Regarding this clone: What it recognizes is unknown.

This sequence originates from a male patient aged 55 to 69 who had an allogeneic stem cell transplant from an unrelated donor, so the T cells may come from the graft donor. Some clones in this sample may be carry-over from other donors' samples. V gene TRBV19 combines with J gene TRBJ1-2; D might be TRBD1 (5 bases). Sequencing used peripheral blood mononuclear cells, obtained 180 days after allogeneic stem cell transplant. CDR3 sequence: CASSIEYRTNYGYTF. The CDR3 DNA sequence: TGTGCCAGTAGTATAGAGTACAGGACAAACTATGGCTACACCTTC.